Listed here are 15 T cell receptor beta chains from one sample, sequenced in a study of cytomegalovirus exposure and HLA in healthy donors. TCRdb's copy holds only in-frame clones and misses some; the assay was immunoSEQ multiplex PCR. The table shows 150,000 to 200,000 clones, with about 96% occurring only once. Sequenced sample: PBMCs. Receptors were obtained from a woman aged 18-29 years in good health and CMV-seronegative.

This clone was counted once. The chain recombines TRBV7-2 with TRBJ2-3; 7 bases are a match to TRBD1. Germline trimming cut 5 bases from V and 4 bases from J; bases unmatched to any gene: 9. Per the germline V gene, CDR1 is SGHTA and CDR2 is FQGNSA. This CDR3 region has 15 residues. CDR3 coding DNA: TGTGCCAGCAGCCGAACAGGGACAGTAGCAGATACGCAGTATTTT. It yields the protein CASSRTGTVADTQYF.

The chain has TRBV19 and TRBJ1-2; D is possibly TRBD1 (5 bases). The CDR3 is 14 amino acids. V lost 2 bases and J 2 bases, leaving 9 bases between the germline ends. From germline, CDR1 is LNHDA and CDR2 SQIVND (reference sequence). CDR3 nucleotide sequence: TGTGCCAGTAGTATAAATCCAGGGAACTATGGCTACACCTTC. Amino acid sequence: CASSINPGNYGYTF. Together with reference TRBV19 and TRBJ1-2, the CDR3 gives the full variable domain: DGGITQSPKYLFRKEGQNVTLSCEQNLNHDAMYWYRQDPGQGLRLIYYSQIVNDFQKGDIAEGYSVSREKKESFPLTVTSAQKNPTAFYLCASSINPGNYGYTFGSGTRLTVV.

The chain couples TRBV30 to TRBJ2-7, with a possible D match to TRBD2 (7 bases). The CDR3 totals 14 residues. The germline gives CDR1 GTSNPN, CDR2 SVGIG (reference sequence). V shed 1 base and J shed 4 bases, with 14 bases lying between them. The chain's CDR3 is CAWSGGRGGYEQYF. In nucleotides, the CDR3 is TGTGCCTGGAGTGGGGGCAGGGGAGGGTACGAGCAGTACTTC.

This chain links TRBV19 with TRBJ2-1; TRBD1 matches 9 bases. The V gene end was trimmed by 7 bases and the J gene end by 7 bases; junction bases not matched to a gene: 8. The V gene's germline CDR1 is LNHDA and CDR2 SQIVND (reference sequence). This CDR3 spans 14 amino acids. CDR3 sequence (DNA): TGTGCCAGTAAACTCGGGACAGGGTGGAATGAGCAGTTCTTC. It translates to CASKLGTGWNEQFF.

This chain uses TRBV11-2 with TRBJ1-4, with D possibly matching TRBD1 (6 bases). CDR3 size: 12 residues. CDR1 is SGHAT and CDR2 is FQNNGV in the germline V gene. V was cut by 4 bases and J by 11 bases, with 11 bases left in between. Here the CDR3 reads CASSSTGIKLFF. Here the CDR3 DNA reads TGTGCCAGCAGCTCTACAGGGATCAAACTGTTTTTT. The complete variable domain, with remaining parts taken from reference TRBV11-2 and TRBJ1-4, reads EAGVAQSPRYKIIEKRQSVAFWCNPISGHATLYWYQQILGQGPKLLIQFQNNGVVDDSQLPKDRFSAERLKGVDSTLKIQPAKLEDSAVYLCASSSTGIKLFFGSGTQLSVL.

The genes are TRBV6-6 and TRBJ1-5; D is possibly TRBD1 (5 bases). Germline V lookup: CDR1 MNHNY, CDR2 SVGAGI (reference sequence). Trimming pared 5 bases from V and 0 bases from J, leaving 11 bases between. The CDR3 consists of 15 residues. The CDR3 loop is CASSRTHYSNQPQHF. The CDR3 DNA is TGTGCCAGCAGTCGGACACATTATAGCAATCAGCCCCAGCATTTT.

This rearrangement joins TRBV18 to TRBJ2-7; TRBD2 aligns across 13 bases. V lost 2 bases to trimming and J lost 5 bases; unmatched junction nucleotides: 15. This CDR3 region has 19 residues. In germline, CDR1 is KGHSH, CDR2 LQKENI. The CDR3 is CASSPRVRLAGGERDEQYF. The CDR3 bases are TGTGCCAGCTCACCAAGAGTGAGACTAGCGGGGGGTGAGAGGGACGAGCAGTACTTC.

The chain couples TRBV5-4 to TRBJ2-7; 10 positions agree with TRBD1. The CDR3 extends over 14 amino acids. Germline V CDR1 and CDR2: SGHNT, YYREEE (reference sequence). V trimming: 4 bases; J trimming: 7 bases; junction bases outside the gene matches: 8. The CDR3: CASSRDRGLGEQYF. The CDR3 region has the DNA TGTGCCAGCAGCCGGGACAGGGGATTAGGTGAGCAGTACTTC.

The genes are TRBV4-2 and TRBJ2-3, with 11 bases that match TRBD2. Trimming cost V 1 base and J 2 bases; bases outside gene matches: 8. The CDR3 spans 18 residues. Germline loops: CDR1 LGHNA, CDR2 YNFKEQ. This CDR3 is CASSQGPLAGGDTDTQYF. For the CDR3, the DNA is TGTGCCAGCAGCCAAGGACCCCTAGCGGGGGGCGACACAGATACGCAGTATTTT.

This chain links TRBV2 with TRBJ1-2; 8 positions agree with TRBD1. V lost 9 bases to trimming and J lost 4 bases; unmatched junction nucleotides: 13. The V gene's germline CDR1 is SNHLY and CDR2 FYNNEI. CDR3 length equals 15 residues. CDR3 protein: CASLTDRGTSYGYTF. DNA of the CDR3: TGTGCCAGTTTAACCGACAGGGGCACTTCCTATGGCTACACCTTC.

The rearrangement links TRBV10-1 to TRBJ2-3; unclear D gene. CDR1 WNHNN and CDR2 SYGVQD come from the germline V gene (reference sequence). Between the trimmed V and J ends, which lost 6 bases and 0 bases, there was a span of 10 bases. The CDR3 covers 14 residues. CDR3 DNA sequence: TGCGCCAGCAGCCTCATTAGCAGCACAGATACGCAGTATTTT. Encoded protein: CASSLISSTDTQYF.

The chain links TRBV7-2 to TRBJ2-1; 8 bases fit TRBD1. CDR1 is SGHTA, CDR2 FQGNSA, per germline. With 0 bases clipped from V and 6 bases from J, the junction kept 4 bases outside the gene matches. The CDR3 loop spans 15 amino acids. CDR3 residues: CASSLAWTGPNEQFF. For the CDR3, the DNA is TGTGCCAGCAGCTTAGCTTGGACAGGGCCCAATGAGCAGTTCTTC.

The V call is TRBV19, the J call TRBJ1-5; 7 nucleotides match TRBD1. This CDR3 has 16 residues. CDR1 and CDR2 (germline): LNHDA, SQIVND (reference sequence). V trimming: 4 bases; J trimming: 2 bases; junction bases outside the gene matches: 8. The CDR3 DNA follows: TGTGCCAGTAGTAACTCCAGGGGGTCTGGCAATCAGCCCCAGCATTTT. Residues: CASSNSRGSGNQPQHF. Based on the CDR3 plus reference TRBV19 and TRBJ1-5, the full variable domain is DGGITQSPKYLFRKEGQNVTLSCEQNLNHDAMYWYRQDPGQGLRLIYYSQIVNDFQKGDIAEGYSVSREKKESFPLTVTSAQKNPTAFYLCASSNSRGSGNQPQHFGDGTRLSIL.

This chain joins TRBV6-5 and TRBJ2-1, with D tentatively TRBD1 (6 bases). The CDR3 has 13 amino acids. V lost 2 bases and J lost 8, with 10 bases in between. Germline V lookup: CDR1 MNHEY, CDR2 SVGAGI. CDR3 DNA: TGTGCCAGCAGTTACAAACAGGGCTATGAGCAGTTCTTC. Translating gives CASSYKQGYEQFF.

The genes are TRBV23-1 and TRBJ2-7, with D hard to call. TRBV23-1 has ORF status, its function being uncertain. The length of the CDR3 is 15 residues. V was shortened by 6 bases and J by 0 bases, with 15 bases between the two germline ends. CDR3 loop: CASSGGKICSYEQYF. CDR3 coding DNA: TGCGCCAGCAGCGGCGGAAAAATCTGCTCCTACGAGCAGTACTTC.